This T cell receptor (beta chain) was found in a study of blood T cell repertoires in COVID-19. Whole-study context: COVID-19 samples, acute and convalescent, were from the United States, Italy and Spain. T cells, B-cell-depleted T cells, or PBMCs supplied cDNA or gDNA.

Assay used: immunoSEQ multiplex PCR; TCRdb lists only in-frame clones, some missing. The sample has 30,000 to 35,000 clones, 78% seen once. The germline gives CDR1 MGHRA, CDR2 YSYEKL. V shed 1 base and J shed 0 bases, with 9 bases lying between them. The CDR3 totals 15 residues. The receptor was derived from a woman aged 60 to 75 with acute or convalescent COVID-19. Sequenced material: peripheral blood. This chain connects TRBV4-1 to TRBJ2-5; D remains unclear. The CDR3: CASSQVYPYQETQYF. The CDR3, as DNA: TGCGCCAGCAGCCAAGTTTATCCGTACCAAGAGACCCAGTACTTC.